A selection of T cell receptor beta chains follows, all from one sample in a study of T-cell memory formation after mild COVID-19. TCRdb reprocessed the 5' RACE reads via MiXCR and lists one record per CDR3 protein. The data hold over 450,000 distinct CDR3 sequences, with 20% observed a single time. The specimen was PBMCs or a T cell subset sorted from them (not recorded which). The receptors come from an adult woman who had mild COVID-19 (a few samples of this study predate the infection). Cell type and time point are not known. CDR3s include the opening cysteine and the closing phenylalanine or tryptophan. The order of the fields is V gene, D gene, J gene, clone size, CDR3 protein, CDR3 DNA. A D gene is named only where the DNA matches it firmly. A row's size may be missing; if present it is once, few, many or a size class.

TRBV6-6,-,TRBJ2-5,-,CASSSPGTEETQYF,TGTGCCAGCAGTTCCCCCGGGACTGAAGAGACCCAGTACTTC
TRBV7-2,-,TRBJ2-3,few,CASSGRRARTDTQYF,TGTGCCAGCAGCGGCCGGAGGGCCCGGACAGATACGCAGTATTTT
TRBV19,-,TRBJ1-1,few,CASSITAANTEAFF,TGTGCCAGTAGTATAACGGCAGCGAACACTGAAGCTTTCTTT
TRBV20-1,-,TRBJ2-5,-,CSATRDQETQYF,TGCAGTGCTACCCGGGACCAAGAGACCCAGTACTTC
TRBV5-1,-,TRBJ2-2,-,CASRLDRPNTGELFF,TGCGCCAGCAGATTAGACAGGCCTAACACCGGGGAGCTGTTTTTT
TRBV19,-,TRBJ2-2,-,CASAGTGELFF,TGTGCCAGCGCCGGCACCGGGGAGCTGTTTTTT
TRBV27,-,TRBJ1-6,-,CASSWGNSPLHF,TGTGCCAGCAGTTGGGGGAATTCACCCCTCCACTTT
TRBV29-1,TRBD2,TRBJ2-7,-,CSVEVWTSGSYEQYF,TGCAGCGTTGAAGTTTGGACTAGCGGTTCCTACGAGCAGTACTTC
TRBV7-6,-,TRBJ2-3,-,CASRGSGVFTDTQYF,TGTGCCAGCAGAGGATCGGGGGTTTTCACAGATACGCAGTATTTT
TRBV12-3/TRBV12-4,-,TRBJ2-3,-,CASRLGLSTDTQYF,TGTGCCAGCCGCCTCGGGTTAAGCACAGATACGCAGTATTTT
TRBV7-3,-,TRBJ2-2,few,CASSLLTGFTGELFF,TGTGCCAGCAGCCTTCTTACAGGGTTCACCGGGGAGCTGTTTTTT
TRBV25-1,-,TRBJ2-7,few,CATQVVEQYF,TGTGCCACCCAGGTGGTCGAGCAGTACTTC
TRBV4-3,TRBD1,TRBJ1-1,many,CASSRDRGDRKAFF,TGCGCCAGCAGCCGAGACAGGGGGGATCGGAAAGCTTTCTTT
TRBV5-1,-,TRBJ1-1,few,CASSLGHRNTEAFF,TGTGCCAGCAGTCTAGGACACAGGAACACTGAAGCTTTCTTT
TRBV7-9,-,TRBJ1-1,few,CASTPKNTEAFF,TGTGCCAGCACTCCAAAGAACACTGAAGCTTTCTTT
TRBV20-1,-,TRBJ2-1,many,CSARPPRSSNEQFF,TGCAGTGCTAGGCCTCCCAGGAGCAGCAATGAGCAGTTCTTC
TRBV28,-,TRBJ1-2,-,CASSRTLGYTF,TGTGCCAGCAGCCGGACATTGGGCTACACCTTC
TRBV19,TRBD2,TRBJ2-5,few,CASSAGLAGVETQYF,TGTGCCAGTAGTGCGGGACTAGCGGGAGTTGAGACCCAGTACTTC
TRBV20-1,-,TRBJ2-1,few,CSARDRAGKNEQFF,TGCAGTGCTAGAGATCGGGCAGGGAAGAATGAGCAGTTCTTC
TRBV7-3,TRBD1,TRBJ1-1,-,CASSQGAGTEAFF,TGTGCCAGCAGCCAGGGGGCTGGTACTGAAGCTTTCTTT
TRBV15,-,TRBJ2-4,few,CATSRGRGPAKNIQYF,TGTGCCACCAGCAGGGGTAGGGGCCCAGCCAAAAACATTCAGTACTTC
TRBV29-1,TRBD1,TRBJ1-2,-,CSVTGAYGYTF,TGCAGCGTGACAGGGGCGTATGGCTACACCTTC
TRBV20-1,-,TRBJ1-1,-,CSAPVGWRTEAFF,TGCAGTGCTCCAGTAGGTTGGAGGACTGAAGCTTTCTTT
TRBV7-8,TRBD2,TRBJ2-4,few,CASSATTSGGPLIQYF,TGTGCCAGCAGCGCAACGACTAGCGGGGGGCCTCTCATTCAGTACTTC
TRBV4-1,-,TRBJ2-1,few,CASSQDEGSYNEQFF,TGCGCCAGCAGCCAAGATGAGGGGTCCTACAATGAGCAGTTCTTC
TRBV20-1,TRBD1,TRBJ1-1,few,CSAQQGGTEAFF,TGCAGTGCTCAACAGGGGGGCACTGAAGCTTTCTTT